This T cell receptor (beta chain) came from a study of technical replicates of blood from a few donors. Sequencing was performed with immunoSEQ multiplex PCR; in TCRdb, only in-frame clones are kept and a portion is missing. The sample has 65,000 to 90,000 clones; 85% to 95% are singletons. Trimming removed 3 bases from V and 1 base from J; junction bases left unmatched: 3. The CDR3 covers 14 residues. Germline assignment: CDR1 MNHEY and CDR2 SMNVEV (reference sequence). Only one count was recorded for this clone. The sample consisted of T cells isolated from PBMCs. The genes are TRBV27 and TRBJ2-7, with 7 bases fitting TRBD1. This sequence was found in a human donor in good health. CDR3 in amino acids: CASSFTGDSYEQYF. The CDR3 DNA reads as TGTGCCAGCAGTTTTACAGGGGATTCCTACGAGCAGTACTTC.